This record covers a single TCR beta chain. Its antigen is not identified. This record belongs to a study of cytomegalovirus exposure and HLA in healthy donors. Broader study findings: Earlier analysis looked at TCR beta V segments, and most were productive about 90% or about 30% of the time.

Primers for the PCR totalled 60 Vbeta and 13 Jbeta. Here immunoSEQ multiplex PCR was the method, and the copy in TCRdb shows in-frame clones only, minus some. The data show almost 200,000 clones, 79% seen once. Sequenced sample: PBMCs. This TCR was recovered from a male donor in good health and CMV-seropositive.

DNA for the CDR3: TGTGCCAGCAGCTTTGCAGGGGAAGGCGAAAAACTGTTTTTT. Translated: CASSFAGEGEKLFF. The chain combines TRBV9 with TRBJ1-4, with D possibly matching TRBD1 (6 bases). The CDR3 length is 14 residues. Trimming took 4 bases from V and 8 from J, leaving 15 bases between them. Germline V gene lookup returns CDR1 SGDLS and CDR2 YYNGEE.